The next 5 T cell receptor beta chains were all read from a single sample in a study of cytomegalovirus exposure and HLA in healthy donors. Sequencing was performed with immunoSEQ multiplex PCR; in TCRdb, only in-frame clones are kept and a portion is missing. The top ten hold approximately 2.1% of the sample, which has 71,000 or so clones, 85% to 95% seen once. Input material: PBMCs. The source is a woman in her late teens or twenties in good health and CMV-seronegative.

The rearrangement uses TRBV5-1 and TRBJ2-5; D ambiguous. V was shortened by 0 bases and J by 4 bases, with 16 bases between the two germline ends. The CDR3 is 16 residues long. The germline CDR1 and CDR2 sequences are SGHRS and YFSETQ. CDR3: CASSLERLSVGETQYF. The CDR3, as DNA: TGCGCCAGCAGCTTGGAGCGACTCTCCGTGGGAGAGACCCAGTACTTC.

The gene calls are TRBV29-1 and TRBJ2-1; TRBD1 agrees at 9 bases. V lost 8 bases to trimming and J lost 8 bases; unmatched junction nucleotides: 7. Germline-derived CDR1 and CDR2 are SQVTM and ANQGSEA. CDR3 length: 12 amino acids. Here the CDR3 DNA reads TGCAGCATCTCCACAGGGGGCTATGAGCAGTTCTTC. This codes for CSISTGGYEQFF.

CDR3 protein: CASSQTDSGLWAQYF. CDR3 DNA: TGTGCCAGCAGCCAAACGGACAGCGGCCTTTGGGCCCAGTACTTC. The rearrangement uses TRBV14 and TRBJ2-5; perhaps TRBD1 as D (6 bases). CDR1 and CDR2 from the germline V gene are SGHDN and FVKESK. V lost 2 bases, J lost 9 bases, and 19 bases lay in between. This CDR3 has 15 amino acids.

This chain joins TRBV30 and TRBJ1-1, with D maybe TRBD1 (6 bases). Germline CDR1 and CDR2: GTSNPN and SVGIG (reference sequence). The CDR3 sequence is 13 residues long. Trimming stripped 3 bases from V and 3 bases from J, with 11 bases between. CDR3 residues: CAWRGTSYTEAFF. DNA for the CDR3: TGTGCCTGGAGGGGGACATCGTACACTGAAGCTTTCTTT.

The V call is TRBV28, the J call TRBJ1-2; TRBD1 might be the D (6 bases). V was trimmed by 5 bases and J by 7 bases, leaving 11 bases between them. The germline gives CDR1 MDHEN, CDR2 SYDVKM. The CDR3 totals 12 residues. CDR3 bases: TGTGCCAGCAGTCCCCAGGGGCTTGGCTACACCTTC. Its protein is CASSPQGLGYTF.